This T cell receptor (beta chain) was retrieved from a study of blood T cells in healthy people across ages. Isolating PBMCs gave at least 6 million of these cells per sample. PCR was performed a second time for about 7 to 12 cycles using a sample-barcoded 5' primer and a J-beta primer mix. Tags on each cDNA molecule came from a template-switch adaptor with 12 random nucleotides. TCRdb re-called the 5' RACE reads through MiXCR, storing one row per CDR3 protein. The sample consists of around 580,000 distinct CDR3 sequences, 40% to 50% of them appearing once. The sequence was obtained from an elderly man in good health. Material: blood.

CDR3 residues: CASSSGDGHTEAFF. CDR3 DNA sequence: TGCGCCAGCAGCTCCGGGGACGGGCACACTGAAGCTTTCTTT. V gene TRBV5-1 combines with J gene TRBJ1-1, with D possibly being TRBD1 (5 bases). CDR3 length equals 14 residues. Trimming shortened V by 3 bases and J by 3 bases, and 12 bases separated the two germline ends. Germline V CDR1 and CDR2: SGHRS, YFSETQ.